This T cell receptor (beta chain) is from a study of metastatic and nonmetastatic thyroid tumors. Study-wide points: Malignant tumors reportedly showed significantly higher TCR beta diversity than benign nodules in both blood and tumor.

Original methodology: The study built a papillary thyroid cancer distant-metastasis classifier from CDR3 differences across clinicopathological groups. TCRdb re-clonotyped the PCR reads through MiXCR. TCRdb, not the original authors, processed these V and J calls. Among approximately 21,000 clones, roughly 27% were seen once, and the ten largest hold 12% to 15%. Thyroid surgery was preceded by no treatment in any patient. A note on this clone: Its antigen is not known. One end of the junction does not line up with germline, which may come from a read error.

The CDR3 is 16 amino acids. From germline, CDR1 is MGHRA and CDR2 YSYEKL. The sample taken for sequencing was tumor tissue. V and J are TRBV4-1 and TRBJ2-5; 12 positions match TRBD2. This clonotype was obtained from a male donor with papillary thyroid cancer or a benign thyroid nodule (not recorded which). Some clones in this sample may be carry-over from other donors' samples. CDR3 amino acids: CASSPRLAGEVETQYF. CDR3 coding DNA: TGCGCCAGCAGCCCAAGACTAGCGGGGGAAGTAGAGACACAGTACTTC.